Listed below are T cell receptor beta chains from one sample, sequenced in a study of shared clonotypes between healthy human individuals. Sequenced by immunoSEQ multiplex PCR; TCRdb stores in-frame clones only, minus some. Among about a million clones listed, approximately 80% were seen once. The sequencing input was memory CD4+ T cells from PBMCs. These receptors were taken from a man aged 18 to 29 in good health. Some clones in this sample may be carry-over from other donors' samples. The CDR3 runs from the conserved cysteine through the conserved F or W.

TRBV9,TRBJ2-7,CASSPPSGRADEQYF
TRBV5-4,TRBJ1-1,CASSLRTGWTEAFF
TRBV4-1,TRBJ2-1,CASRGWKNEQFF
TRBV7-8,TRBJ2-5,CASSPPIQETQYF
TRBV7-9,TRBJ2-5,CASSLEGGARETQYF
TRBV7-9,TRBJ2-5,CASSLIGGSGETQYF
TRBV6-5,TRBJ2-3,CASSFGLAGDTQYF
TRBV6-1,TRBJ2-1,CASSPWSAGYNEQFF
TRBV6-6,TRBJ1-4,CASSYSQGLNEKLFF
TRBV28,TRBJ2-7,CASSLSAGEQYF
TRBV7-9,TRBJ1-1,CASSLWRQGIWNTEAFF
TRBV2,TRBJ2-5,CASSGQGAVKTQYF
TRBV7-2,TRBJ2-3,CASSLGLGRTDTQYF
TRBV28,TRBJ1-4,CASSSGGSAEKLFF
TRBV28,TRBJ2-1,CASSLPSVPSGSVYNEQFF
TRBV9,TRBJ1-1,CASSETGYTEAFF
TRBV28,TRBJ2-5,CASSLRRWAETQYF
TRBV7-8,TRBJ1-2,CASSPRDRYGYTF
TRBV19,TRBJ1-1,CASSSPRQGGKNTEAFF
TRBV6-5,TRBJ1-6,CASRATVSNSPLHF
TRBV14,TRBJ1-1,CASSPHLGGPPMLANTEAFF
TRBV5-1,TRBJ2-7,CASSSSLYERYF
TRBV12-5,TRBJ2-1,CASGFGTSGSGDEQFF
TRBV2,TRBJ1-4,CATTGTGGEKLFF
TRBV5-1,TRBJ2-7,CASSLFGTESSYEQYF
TRBV7-2,TRBJ2-1,CASSLLAGVGRNEQFF
TRBV5-4,TRBJ2-5,CASSPSGGPDATQYF
TRBV7-9,TRBJ2-1,CASSPGNSGDYNEQFF
TRBV11-2,TRBJ2-7,CASNPTVGYNEQYF
TRBV28,TRBJ1-2,CASSFYRAGYTF
TRBV10-3,TRBJ1-1,CAISDFDRVNAFF
TRBV25-1,TRBJ2-5,CASSWDRWAGETQYF
TRBV11-2,TRBJ2-3,CASSRLRGAGTDTQYF
TRBV9,TRBJ2-1,CASSVIGDSRVEQFF
TRBV29-1,TRBJ1-1,CSAGGQLNTEAFF
TRBV7-9,TRBJ2-3,CASSSGQVRTDTQYF
TRBV4-2,TRBJ2-6,CASSQWDSSSGANVLTF
TRBV5-4,TRBJ2-7,CASRHGQRYEQYF
TRBV5-1,TRBJ1-1,CASSLDRIVNTEAFF
TRBV27,TRBJ2-2,CASSLFPRLGTGELFF
TRBV10-3,TRBJ2-1,CAISGLAGGDNEQFF
TRBV14,TRBJ1-2,CASSQAGTGVYGYTF